The text below deals with one T cell receptor (beta chain). This table comes from immunoSEQ multiplex PCR, and its TCRdb copy is limited to in-frame clones, with some not included. The sample has around 130,000 clones; approximately 80% are singletons. Germline V lookup: CDR1 MNHEY, CDR2 SMNVEV (reference sequence). Trimming cost V 6 bases and J 0 bases; bases outside gene matches: 5. This CDR3 is built from 15 residues. This specimen belongs to a study of blood T cell repertoires in COVID-19. Sequencing input: peripheral blood. This TCR derives from a man in his forties with active or convalescent COVID-19. The V gene is TRBV27, the J gene TRBJ1-5; 7 nucleotides agree with TRBD1. In DNA form, the CDR3 reads TGTGCCAGCAGCCCCCGGGACAGTAGCAATCAGCCCCAGCATTTT. Translated, it gives CASSPRDSSNQPQHF.